This T cell receptor (beta chain) was profiled in a study of shared clonotypes between healthy human individuals (dated by TCRdb to the early 2020s). Study-level background: A couple of women and a few men aged 18 to 49 years were included in the cohort. For each donor, CD4 naive and CD4 memory were each given three plates, CD8 naive was given two plates, and CD8 memory was given one plate. Blood TCR repertoires of five healthy adults were deeply sequenced to estimate repertoire size and the extent of clonotype sharing between individuals. Different laboratories and diverse techniques were used to prepare libraries and sequence TCR repertoires, to increase sequencing depth and limit assay-specific biases. Per donor, leukapheresis produced somewhere between about 0.94 and 9.5 billion PBMCs. Study-level results and caveats: Pairwise subsampling indicated that sequencing depth was expected to affect the degree of clonotype sharing among donors. Sampling was limited to blood, and TCR repertoires in tissue likely differ from TCR repertoires in blood. When several donors were compared, the shared fraction of clonotypes was about 5% for naive CD4, 3% to 4% for naive CD8, 2.3% for memory CD4, and 0.4% for memory CD8. Compared with non-shared clonotypes, clonotypes shared by all four sorted-subset donors had higher generation probabilities. Naive subsets generally had larger estimated clonotype richness than memory subsets did. Because the study included only a small number of donors, the genetic and exposure-history diversity represented was limited. Rarefaction of sorted-subset datasets indicated incomplete sequencing despite the large sequencing depth.

The donors were healthy, HIV-negative adults who had no recently reported acute infections or vaccinations. Every donor was a Caucasian adult residing in Nashville, Tennessee, USA. CD4+ T cells were enriched by magnetic negative selection; naive cells were then positively selected on CD45RA, and the negative fraction formed the memory subset. Blood was collected by leukapheresis, and PBMCs were isolated by Ficoll-Histopaque density gradient centrifugation and then cryopreserved in liquid nitrogen vapor phase. Analytical flow cytometry was used to check the purity and quantity of each magnetically sorted T cell population. From each sorted fraction, genomic DNA was isolated and quantified by UV absorbance on a Nanodrop 2000c. Comments on this clone: No antigen is known for it. No clone much larger than this one lies a single base away; base qualities are absent.

TCR CDR3 regions were amplified from genomic DNA by multiplex PCR using the deep immunoSEQ assay. Extracted genomic DNA from each cell subset was distributed evenly across all wells of several immunoSEQ 96-well plates, and each plate was treated as a replicate. Each replicate PCR for sorted subsets received about 210 ng genomic DNA, equal to roughly 30,000 T cell genomes. The purified libraries were quantified using a Qubit 3.0 fluorometer, sized with a Bioanalyzer 2100, and then quantified again using the KAPA Library Quantification kit. Every immunoSEQ 96-well plate was sequenced on a separate single-read 150-cycle Illumina NextSeq 550 flow cell. Processing in the source paper ran as follows. Because only junctional sequences without quality scores were contained in the immunoSEQ output, filtering matching that applied to full-length reads could not be performed. To assign V/J genes and CDR3, sequences were annotated against IMGT germline references using PyIR, a Python wrapper for IgBLAST v1.9. Reads were removed for weak V/J assignments (E-value above 1e-6), missing CDR3, stop codons, out-of-frame junctions, or ambiguous translated residues. A V3J clonotype was defined by an identical inferred V gene, J gene, and CDR3 amino acid sequence. Percentage overlap between repertoires was computed as shared unique clonotypes divided by the size of the smaller repertoire. Repertoire richness was assessed with RTK rarefaction, the Chao1 estimator, and Recon v2.1 estimates of unobserved clonotypes. Generation probabilities for all TCRbeta clonotypes obtained by the gDNA method from a handful of donors were computed using OLGA. This is the immuneACCESS table as TCRdb keeps it, with only in-frame sequences that have V and J called. A part of the clones is gone; compared with another copy, unresolved V genes explain less than half, and the rest is unexplained. V and J calls and clone size are given by that table; D and trimming were obtained from the DNA. The sample includes 2 million to 3 million clones, with 93% observed a single time. The ten largest clones take up 0.35% to 0.45% of the sample.

The source of this sequence is a man between 18 and 29 years old in good health. Some clones in this sample may be carry-over from other donors' samples. The sample was naive CD4+ T cells from PBMCs. The cell subset or site tag for this specimen amounts to: CD45RA+ positively selected.

The bases are TGTGCCAGCAGTGAAGTTACTAGCGGGAGGCACAACACCGGGGAGCTGTTTTTT. Its coded protein is CASSEVTSGRHNTGELFF. The rearrangement combines TRBV2 with TRBJ2-2, with 12 bases in between that match TRBD2. The CDR3 sequence holds 18 residues, the cysteine and phenylalanine included. Only the CDR3 part of the read is kept: 54 bases, read in frame from the first base. The germline V gene yields SNHLY for CDR1 and FYNNEI for CDR2. Compared with germline, V lacks 1 base and J lacks 2 bases; bases without a gene match: 5.